The 32 T cell receptor beta chains given below trace back to one sample, sequenced in a study of shared clonotypes between healthy human individuals. TCRdb keeps only in-frame clones here, not all; method: immunoSEQ multiplex PCR. The sample includes 550,000 to 700,000 clones, around three quarters seen only once; the top ten take under 2%. What was sequenced was memory CD4+ T cells sorted from blood. Subset described: CD45RA-negative fraction. Receptors originate from a woman in her 30s in good health.

This clone was seen only a few times. The chain couples TRBV9 to TRBJ2-1; 11 bases line up with TRBD2. With 0 bases clipped from V and 8 bases from J, the junction kept 10 bases outside the gene matches. Germline V CDR1 and CDR2: SGDLS, YYNGEE. The CDR3 has 17 amino acids. CDR3 sequence (DNA): TGTGCCAGCAGCGTAGGGTCGTCTAGCGGGAGGTCGGATGAGCAGTTCTTC. Protein sequence: CASSVGSSSGRSDEQFF.

This chain links TRBV27 with TRBJ2-2; TRBD2 is a possible D gene (6 bases). The CDR3 covers 15 residues. The germline V gene encodes CDR1 MNHEY and CDR2 SMNVEV (reference sequence). The V end was cut by 4 bases, the J end by 4 bases, with 13 bases between. The CDR3, as DNA: TGTGCCAGCAGTTCGTGGGAGGCCACCACCGGGGAGCTGTTTTTT. It yields the protein CASSSWEATTGELFF.

Note on this clone: A much bigger clone sits one base away, suggesting this may be a read error. Other DNA sequences of this sample code for an identical CDR3. The V call is TRBV5-1, the J call TRBJ2-3; 12 nucleotides line up with TRBD2. Germline CDR1 reads SGHRS; CDR2 reads YFSETQ. The V and J ends lost 0 bases and 2 bases, in that order; junction bases with no gene match: 1. This CDR3 comprises 16 residues. CDR3 DNA sequence: TGCGCCAGCAGCTTGGGACTAGCGGGAGCCACAGATACGCAGTATTTT. Protein product: CASSLGLAGATDTQYF.

The chain has TRBV9 and TRBJ1-1; D is unresolved. The germline V gene has CDR1 SGDLS and CDR2 YYNGEE. The CDR3 has 13 amino acids. Trimming removed 3 bases at V and 1 base at J, with 7 bases between. Here the CDR3 reads CASSGRENTEAFF. The CDR3, as DNA: TGTGCCAGCAGCGGAAGGGAGAACACTGAAGCTTTCTTT.

The V call is TRBV28, the J call TRBJ1-1; D remains unclear. The germline V and J ends were trimmed by 3 bases and 0 bases, with 20 bases remaining between them. Germline V lookup: CDR1 MDHEN, CDR2 SYDVKM. The CDR3 extends over 18 amino acids. CDR3 loop: CASSFVQQSEHLNTEAFF. CDR3 bases: TGTGCCAGCAGTTTCGTTCAACAGTCCGAACACTTGAACACTGAAGCTTTCTTT.

This clone has more than one count but fewer than ten. The chain uses TRBV5-6 and TRBJ1-4, with a weak D call TRBD1 (6 bases). Trimming cost V 1 base and J 5 bases, with 9 bases left between them. The germline V gene has CDR1 SGHDT and CDR2 YYEEEE. The CDR3 covers 14 residues. CDR3 DNA: TGTGCCAGCAGCTTGCGGGGGGCAAATGAAAAACTGTTTTTT. Protein sequence: CASSLRGANEKLFF.

The chain is built from TRBV7-9 and TRBJ1-4, with 9 bases fitting TRBD1. The V gene's germline CDR1 is SEHNR and CDR2 FQNEAQ (reference sequence). The J segment lost 5 bases and the V segment lost 6 bases, leaving 4 bases of the junction unmatched. This CDR3 spans 14 amino acids. CDR3 region: CASRTGTGNEKLFF. The CDR3 DNA sequence: TGTGCCAGCAGGACCGGGACAGGGAATGAAAAACTGTTTTTT. Full variable domain (outside the CDR3, taken from reference TRBV7-9 and TRBJ1-4): DTGVSQNPRHKITKRGQNVTFRCDPISEHNRLYWYRQTLGQGPEFLTYFQNEAQLEKSRLLSDRFSAERPKGSFSTLEIQRTEQGDSAMYLCASRTGTGNEKLFFGSGTQLSVL.

The CDR3 DNA reads as TGTGCCAGCAGTCCCATTGCGGGAGGGCTTCATCGGTACTTC. Translating gives CASSPIAGGLHRYF. This sequence joins TRBV28 and TRBJ2-7; 9 bases map to TRBD2. V dropped 5 bases and J dropped 12; count of bases not matched to a gene: 14. CDR3 length: 14 amino acids. Germline V gene sequence: CDR1 MDHEN, CDR2 SYDVKM.

The chain recombines TRBV7-8 with TRBJ2-5, with D possibly being TRBD2 (6 bases). Germline V gene sequence: CDR1 SGHVS, CDR2 FQNEAQ. The CDR3 spans 14 residues. Trimming shortened V by 5 bases and J by 1 base, and 11 bases separated the two germline ends. CDR3 sequence: CASSPSGLQETQYF. As DNA, the CDR3 is TGTGCCAGCAGCCCCTCGGGACTCCAAGAGACCCAGTACTTC.

The genes are TRBV6-6 and TRBJ2-5; weak D call: TRBD2 (6 bases). Per the germline V gene, CDR1 is MNHNY and CDR2 is SVGAGI (reference sequence). This CDR3 is 12 amino acids long. Between the trimmed V and J ends, which lost 9 bases and 5 bases, there was a span of 13 bases. The CDR3 reads CASGAGYETQYF. The CDR3 DNA reads as TGTGCCAGTGGGGCGGGGTATGAGACCCAGTACTTC.

This clone is a singleton in its sample. The chain joins TRBV19 to TRBJ1-2, with TRBD1 identical over 7 bases. The J segment lost 2 bases and the V segment lost 6 bases, leaving 12 bases of the junction unmatched. There are 16 residues in the CDR3. CDR1 is LNHDA and CDR2 is SQIVND in the germline V gene (reference sequence). The CDR3: CASRGGWTGENYGYTF. The CDR3 region has the DNA TGTGCCAGTAGAGGGGGTTGGACAGGTGAAAACTATGGCTACACCTTC.

This chain joins TRBV5-5 and TRBJ2-2; D gene uncertain. This CDR3 contains 13 residues. Per germline, CDR1 SGHKS and CDR2 YYEKEE (reference sequence). Trimming shortened V by 1 base and J by 5 bases, and 6 bases separated the two germline ends. The CDR3 bases are TGTGCCAGCAGCTTGCAGCCTACCGGGGAGCTGTTTTTT. Translation: CASSLQPTGELFF.

V gene TRBV28 combines with J gene TRBJ2-3, with no clear D. Trimming pared 3 bases from V and 6 bases from J, leaving 16 bases between. CDR3 size: 15 residues. Germline V gene data show CDR1 as MDHEN and CDR2 as SYDVKM. The CDR3 loop reads CASSFGQSNWDTQYF. CDR3 bases: TGTGCCAGCAGTTTCGGGCAGTCGAATTGGGATACGCAGTATTTT.

The V call is TRBV5-1, the J call TRBJ2-1; 8 bases agree with TRBD2. The V segment lost 0 bases and the J segment 4 bases; nucleotides outside the gene matches: 12. Per the germline V gene, CDR1 is SGHRS and CDR2 is YFSETQ. The CDR3 totals 18 residues. The CDR3 loop is CASSLVAPGGGRYNEQFF. CDR3 DNA sequence: TGCGCCAGCAGCTTGGTAGCCCCTGGCGGGGGGCGATACAATGAGCAGTTCTTC.

Only a few counts were recorded for this clone. The V and J genes are TRBV19 and TRBJ1-3; D is possibly TRBD1 (6 bases). This CDR3 has 11 amino acids. CDR1 is LNHDA and CDR2 is SQIVND in the germline V gene (reference sequence). The germline V and J ends were trimmed by 7 bases and 14 bases, with 15 bases remaining between them. The CDR3 reads CASTNGQYLYF. CDR3 sequence (DNA): TGTGCCAGTACCAACGGACAGTACTTATATTTT.

This chain uses TRBV5-5 with TRBJ2-7; D unclear. CDR1 SGHKS and CDR2 YYEKEE come from the germline V gene (reference sequence). This CDR3 region has 16 residues. The V end lost 0 bases, the J end lost 0 bases, and 13 bases lay between the germline ends. For the CDR3, the DNA is TGTGCCAGCAGCTTGGGGCAGTTCGGTCCCTCCTACGAGCAGTACTTC. It is translated as CASSLGQFGPSYEQYF.

This clone was seen ten or more times. The chain links TRBV6-5 to TRBJ1-1; 8 nucleotides align to TRBD1. With V trimmed by 6 bases and J by 1 base, 7 bases remained unmatched. This CDR3 has 15 amino acids. The germline gives CDR1 MNHEY, CDR2 SVGAGI. The CDR3, as DNA: TGTGCCAGCAGCCGAAAGGGACAGGCGAACACTGAAGCTTTCTTT. As protein: CASSRKGQANTEAFF.

This sequence joins TRBV11-2 and TRBJ2-7, with a tentative D call TRBD1 (6 bases). Trimming stripped 6 bases from V and 4 bases from J, with 16 bases between. Germline V gene lookup returns CDR1 SGHAT and CDR2 FQNNGV. This CDR3 is 14 amino acids long. Written as DNA, the CDR3 is TGTGCCAGCAGGTATCCGGGACACCCATACGAGCAGTACTTC. Its translation is CASRYPGHPYEQYF.

CDR3 DNA: TGTGCCAGCAGTCGACCCCTGGCGGACGGCACAGATACGCAGTATTTT. Translating it yields CASSRPLADGTDTQYF. The chain employs TRBV2 and TRBJ2-3; D unresolved. Germline loops: CDR1 SNHLY, CDR2 FYNNEI. This CDR3 contains 16 residues. V was trimmed by 5 bases and J by 1 base, leaving 16 bases between them. Using reference TRBV2 and TRBJ2-3 for the parts outside the CDR3, the full variable domain is EPEVTQTPSHQVTQMGQEVILRCVPISNHLYFYWYRQILGQKVEFLVSFYNNEISEKSEIFDDQFSVERPDGSNFTLKIRSTKLEDSAMYFCASSRPLADGTDTQYFGPGTRLTVL.

This clone was seen only a few times. This chain uses TRBV13 with TRBJ2-7; TRBD2 agrees at 13 bases. V gave up 5 bases and J gave up 2 bases; unmatched junction bases: 3. The CDR3 extends over 15 amino acids. Looked up from germline, CDR1 is PRHDT and CDR2 is FYEKMQ (reference sequence). In DNA form, the CDR3 reads TGTGCCAGCAGCCCTACTAGCGGGGGGGCCTACGAGCAGTACTTC. Translation: CASSPTSGGAYEQYF.

The rearrangement uses TRBV28 and TRBJ1-1; 7 nucleotides agree with TRBD1. This CDR3 region has 15 residues. Germline CDR1 reads MDHEN; CDR2 reads SYDVKM. The V gene end was trimmed by 4 bases and the J gene end by 0 bases; junction bases not matched to a gene: 5. In DNA form, the CDR3 reads TGTGCCAGCAGTTCCTGGACAGGTATGAACACTGAAGCTTTCTTT. It translates to CASSSWTGMNTEAFF. The entire variable domain, with the rest obtained from reference TRBV28 and TRBJ1-1, is as follows: DVKVTQSSRYLVKRTGEKVFLECVQDMDHENMFWYRQDPGLGLRLIYFSYDVKMKEKGDIPEGYSVSREKKERFSLILESASTNQTSMYLCASSSWTGMNTEAFFGQGTRLTVV.

Regarding this clone: The sample has other DNA sequences that encode this CDR3 too. This CDR3 is CASSLGDRDYTEAFF. The CDR3 region has the DNA TGCGCCAGCAGCTTGGGGGACAGGGATTACACTGAAGCTTTCTTT. This rearrangement joins TRBV5-1 to TRBJ1-1, with 9 bases lining up with TRBD1. The V gene's germline CDR1 is SGHRS and CDR2 YFSETQ. The J segment lost 3 bases and the V segment lost 0 bases, leaving 3 bases of the junction unmatched. The length of the CDR3 is 15 residues.

The CDR3 loop is CASSSYTEVTYEQYF. CDR3 DNA sequence: TGTGCCAGCAGCTCTTATACAGAAGTCACCTACGAGCAGTACTTC. V and J are TRBV7-8 and TRBJ2-7; D is undetermined. From germline, CDR1 is SGHVS and CDR2 FQNEAQ. Trimming left V 4 bases short and J 2 bases short, with 15 bases between. The CDR3 spans 15 residues.

The V and J genes are TRBV5-6 and TRBJ1-2; D gene uncertain. With 4 bases removed from V and 8 bases from J, the gap between germline ends came to 15 bases. The length of the CDR3 is 13 residues. Germline-derived CDR1 and CDR2 are SGHDT and YYEEEE. In nucleotides, the CDR3 is TGTGCCAGCAGCCTGGACGGCCCCGTCGGCTACACCTTC. Protein product: CASSLDGPVGYTF.

The V and J genes are TRBV7-8 and TRBJ2-1; 10 bases agree with TRBD2. With V trimmed by 8 bases and J by 8 bases, 9 bases remained unmatched. The germline V gene has CDR1 SGHVS and CDR2 FQNEAQ. This CDR3 contains 14 residues. As DNA, the CDR3 is TGTGCCAGCGGTTTTAGCGGGAGGTTAGATGAGCAGTTCTTC. Protein: CASGFSGRLDEQFF.

This clone appeared once. The chain links TRBV5-4 to TRBJ2-7; 10 bases are a match to TRBD2. Germline trimming cut 5 bases from V and 6 bases from J; bases unmatched to any gene: 8. The germline V gene has CDR1 SGHNT and CDR2 YYREEE (reference sequence). The length of the CDR3 is 14 residues. CDR3 sequence: CASRKAGGGFEQYF. The DNA of the CDR3 is TGTGCCAGCAGAAAAGCGGGAGGGGGTTTCGAGCAGTACTTC.

This clone was picked up a small number of times. This chain links TRBV5-6 with TRBJ2-7; 13 nucleotides agree with TRBD2. Losses at the gene ends were 2 bases for V and 1 base for J; bases not matched to a gene: 9. The CDR3 length is 18 residues. From germline, CDR1 is SGHDT and CDR2 YYEEEE. The CDR3 loop reads CASSFGLLAGGTSYEQYF. As DNA, the CDR3 is TGTGCCAGCAGCTTTGGTTTACTAGCGGGAGGGACGTCCTACGAGCAGTACTTC.

The V gene is TRBV4-2, the J gene TRBJ2-5, with D maybe TRBD1 (5 bases). CDR1 and CDR2 from the germline V gene are LGHNA and YNFKEQ. The CDR3 is made up of 14 amino acids. V dropped 5 bases and J dropped 7 bases, with 17 bases sitting between them. This CDR3 reads CASSVRTSELTQYF. Here the CDR3 DNA reads TGTGCCAGCAGCGTTAGGACATCCGAGCTGACCCAGTACTTC.

This chain's CDR3 is CASSPGGWSEQYF. In DNA form, the CDR3 reads TGTGCCAGCAGCCCGGGGGGGTGGAGTGAGCAGTACTTC. V is TRBV7-2 and J is TRBJ2-5; the match to TRBD2 covers 8 bases. Per germline, CDR1 SGHTA and CDR2 FQGNSA. V shed 5 bases and J 11 bases; nucleotides not matched to a gene: 10. The CDR3 totals 13 residues.

This clone was seen once. The chain's CDR3 is CASSSVWVGRESYEQYF. CDR3 coding DNA: TGTGCCAGCAGCTCAGTATGGGTTGGACGGGAGTCCTACGAGCAGTACTTC. This sequence joins TRBV7-6 and TRBJ2-7; D possibly corresponds to TRBD2 (6 bases). The V and J ends lost 4 bases and 1 base respectively, with 20 bases between them. The CDR3 has 17 amino acids. Per germline, CDR1 SGHVS and CDR2 FNYEAQ.

V and J are TRBV28 and TRBJ2-3; TRBD2 matches at 8 bases. After removal of 5 bases from V and 5 bases from J, the junction contained 6 bases not matched to a gene. The germline CDR1 and CDR2 sequences are MDHEN and SYDVKM. CDR3 size: 14 residues. CDR3 loop: CASSTGTSKDTQYF. CDR3 nucleotides: TGTGCCAGCAGTACCGGGACTAGTAAAGATACGCAGTATTTT.

V usage is TRBV15 and J usage is TRBJ2-3; D not certain. Trimming removed 2 bases at V and 3 bases at J, with 9 bases between. The germline V gene has CDR1 LNHNV and CDR2 YYDKDF (reference sequence). The length of the CDR3 is 14 residues. CDR3 sequence reads: CATSRQGRTDTQYF. CDR3 bases: TGTGCCACCAGCAGACAAGGGCGAACAGATACGCAGTATTTT.